The TCR beta chain described here comes from a study of graft-versus-host responses after intestinal transplantation. Study at large: Every transplant recipient was induced with anti-thymocyte globulin, then maintained on tacrolimus and steroids for two to four years.

Study-wide results and caveats: Allografts carried high graft-versus-host to host-versus-graft clonal ratios in patients having graft-donor T cell macrochimerism.

Produced via immunoSEQ multiplex PCR; TCRdb's table is partial and in-frame only. The data contain about 27,000 clones, approximately 96% of them seen just once; the ten biggest clones take up 0.8% to 0.85%. The germline CDR1 and CDR2 sequences are SGHAT and FQNNGV. This CDR3 has 15 amino acids. V lost 4 bases and J 2 bases, leaving 14 bases between the germline ends. Worth noting for this clone: Its antigen remains unidentified.

This specimen was PBMCs, taken approximately 30 days after intestinal transplant. The chain links TRBV11-2 to TRBJ1-2, with D perhaps TRBD1 (6 bases). The sequence came from a human patient who received an intestinal transplant, so some T cells may come from the graft donor. This CDR3 reads CASSSLDSPNYGYTF. Here the CDR3 DNA reads TGTGCCAGCAGCTCTCTGGACAGTCCCAACTATGGCTACACCTTC.